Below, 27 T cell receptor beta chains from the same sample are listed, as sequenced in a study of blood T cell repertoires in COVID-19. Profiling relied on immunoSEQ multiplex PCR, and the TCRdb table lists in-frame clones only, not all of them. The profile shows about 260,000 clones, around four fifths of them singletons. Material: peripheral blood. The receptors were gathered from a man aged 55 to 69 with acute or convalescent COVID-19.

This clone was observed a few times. The CDR3 DNA is TGTGCCAGCAGCTTAGGGACTAGTTTGAATGAGCAGTTCTTC. Translation: CASSLGTSLNEQFF. This chain uses TRBV7-9 with TRBJ2-1, with 7 bases identical to TRBD2. Germline V gives CDR1 SEHNR, CDR2 FQNEAQ (reference sequence). V lost 1 base, J lost 7 bases, and 4 bases stayed unmatched. The CDR3 has 14 residues.

CDR3 coding DNA: TGTGCCAGCAGCCAAGTAGGGAGGGCGGGCACAGATACGCAGTATTTT. It codes for CASSQVGRAGTDTQYF. The rearrangement joins TRBV3-1 (or the pseudogene TRBV3-2) to TRBJ2-3; 7 bases align to TRBD2. Germline V gene data show CDR1 as LGHDT and CDR2 as YNNKEL (reference sequence). Trimming at V came to 1 base and at J to 1 base, leaving 5 bases not matched to a gene. The CDR3 length is 16 residues.

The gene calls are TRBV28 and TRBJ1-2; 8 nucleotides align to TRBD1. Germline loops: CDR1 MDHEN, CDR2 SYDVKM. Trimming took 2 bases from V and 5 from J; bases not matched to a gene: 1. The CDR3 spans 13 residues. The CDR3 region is CASSLGQGYGYTF. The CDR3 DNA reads TGTGCCAGCAGTTTAGGACAGGGATATGGCTACACCTTC.

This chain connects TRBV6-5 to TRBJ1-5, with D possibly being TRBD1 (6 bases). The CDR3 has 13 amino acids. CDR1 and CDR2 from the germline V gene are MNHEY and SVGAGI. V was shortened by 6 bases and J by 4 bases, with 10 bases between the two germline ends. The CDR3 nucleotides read TGTGCCAGCAGACCCGACAGGAATCAGCCCCAGCATTTT. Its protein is CASRPDRNQPQHF.

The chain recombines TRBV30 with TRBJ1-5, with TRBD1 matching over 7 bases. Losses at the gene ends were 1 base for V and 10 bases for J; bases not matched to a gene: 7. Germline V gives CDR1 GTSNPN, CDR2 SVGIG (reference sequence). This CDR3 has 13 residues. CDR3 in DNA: TGTGCCTGGAGTGAACAGGGGCTCGGCCCCCAGCATTTT. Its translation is CAWSEQGLGPQHF.

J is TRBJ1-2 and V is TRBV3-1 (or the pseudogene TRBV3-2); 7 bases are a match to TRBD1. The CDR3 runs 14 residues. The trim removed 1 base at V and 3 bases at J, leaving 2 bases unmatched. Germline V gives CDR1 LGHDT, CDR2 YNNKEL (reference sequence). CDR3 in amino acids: CASSQGGGDYGYTF. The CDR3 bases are TGTGCCAGCAGCCAAGGAGGGGGCGACTATGGCTACACCTTC.

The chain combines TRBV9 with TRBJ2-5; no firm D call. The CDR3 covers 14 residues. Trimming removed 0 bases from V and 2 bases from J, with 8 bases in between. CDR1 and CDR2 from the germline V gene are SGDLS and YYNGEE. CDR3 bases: TGTGCCAGCAGCGTAGGAAACAGACAAGAGACCCAGTACTTC. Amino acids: CASSVGNRQETQYF.

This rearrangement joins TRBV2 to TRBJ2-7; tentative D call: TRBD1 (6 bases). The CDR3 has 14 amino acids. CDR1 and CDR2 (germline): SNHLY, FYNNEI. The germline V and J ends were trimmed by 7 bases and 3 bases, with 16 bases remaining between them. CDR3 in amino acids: CASTPGVLVYEQYF. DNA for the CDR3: TGTGCCAGCACCCCAGGGGTATTGGTCTACGAGCAGTACTTC. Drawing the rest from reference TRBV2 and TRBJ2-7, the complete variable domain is EPEVTQTPSHQVTQMGQEVILRCVPISNHLYFYWYRQILGQKVEFLVSFYNNEISEKSEIFDDQFSVERPDGSNFTLKIRSTKLEDSAMYFCASTPGVLVYEQYFGPGTRLTVT.

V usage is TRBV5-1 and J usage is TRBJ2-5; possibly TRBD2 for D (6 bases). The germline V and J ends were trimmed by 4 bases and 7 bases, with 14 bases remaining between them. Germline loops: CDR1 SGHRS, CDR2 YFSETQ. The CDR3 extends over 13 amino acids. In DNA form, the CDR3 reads TGCGCCAGCAGCACGGGACTGGCGGGGACCCAGTACTTC. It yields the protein CASSTGLAGTQYF.

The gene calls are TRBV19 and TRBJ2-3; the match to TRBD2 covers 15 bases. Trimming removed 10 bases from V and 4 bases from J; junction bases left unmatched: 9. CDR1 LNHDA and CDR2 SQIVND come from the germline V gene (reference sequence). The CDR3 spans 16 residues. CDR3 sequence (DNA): TGTGCCACCAGGACTAGCGGGGGGGCACGCCCAGATACGCAGTATTTT. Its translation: CATRTSGGARPDTQYF. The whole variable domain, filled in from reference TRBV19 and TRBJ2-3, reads DGGITQSPKYLFRKEGQNVTLSCEQNLNHDAMYWYRQDPGQGLRLIYYSQIVNDFQKGDIAEGYSVSREKKESFPLTVTSAQKNPTAFYLCATRTSGGARPDTQYFGPGTRLTVL.

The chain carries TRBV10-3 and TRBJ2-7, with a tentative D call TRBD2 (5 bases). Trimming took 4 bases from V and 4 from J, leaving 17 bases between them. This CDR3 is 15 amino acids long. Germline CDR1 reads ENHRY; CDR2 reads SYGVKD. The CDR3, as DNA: TGTGCCATCAGTGGAGCGGCGTTAGAACTGTACGAGCAGTACTTC. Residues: CAISGAALELYEQYF.

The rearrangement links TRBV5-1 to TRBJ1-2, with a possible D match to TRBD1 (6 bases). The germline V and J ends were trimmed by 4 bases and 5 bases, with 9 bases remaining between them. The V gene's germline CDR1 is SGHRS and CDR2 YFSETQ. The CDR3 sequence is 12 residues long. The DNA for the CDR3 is TGCGCCAGCAGCGTTACAGGGTATGGCTACACCTTC. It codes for CASSVTGYGYTF.

CDR3 coding DNA: TGTGCCAGCAGACTGACAGATATTAGCAATCAGCCCCAGCATTTT. Its translation is CASRLTDISNQPQHF. The chain carries TRBV2 and TRBJ1-5; TRBD1 might be the D (5 bases). The CDR3 covers 15 residues. CDR1 SNHLY and CDR2 FYNNEI come from the germline V gene. Trimming pared 6 bases from V and 0 bases from J, leaving 12 bases between.

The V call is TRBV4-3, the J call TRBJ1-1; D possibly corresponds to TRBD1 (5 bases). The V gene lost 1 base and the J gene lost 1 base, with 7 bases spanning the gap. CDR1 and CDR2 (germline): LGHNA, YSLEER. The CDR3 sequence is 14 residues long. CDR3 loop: CASSQGGENTEAFF. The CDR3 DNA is TGCGCCAGCAGCCAAGGGGGGGAGAACACTGAAGCTTTCTTT.

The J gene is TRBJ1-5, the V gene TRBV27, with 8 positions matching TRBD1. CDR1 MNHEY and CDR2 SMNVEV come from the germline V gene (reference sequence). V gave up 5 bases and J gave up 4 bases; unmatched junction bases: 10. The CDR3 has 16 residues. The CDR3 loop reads CASSRTGFETNQPQHF. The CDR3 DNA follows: TGTGCCAGCAGTAGGACAGGGTTTGAGACGAATCAGCCCCAGCATTTT.

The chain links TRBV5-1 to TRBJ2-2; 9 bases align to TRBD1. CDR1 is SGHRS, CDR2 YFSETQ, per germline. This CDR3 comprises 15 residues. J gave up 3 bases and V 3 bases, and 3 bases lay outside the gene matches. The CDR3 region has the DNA TGCGCCAGCAGCTGGGACAGGGCGGACACCGGGGAGCTGTTTTTT. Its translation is CASSWDRADTGELFF.

The CDR3 sequence: CASSRAGNTDTQYF. CDR3 nucleotide sequence: TGTGCCAGCAGCAGAGCGGGAAACACAGATACGCAGTATTTT. The chain recombines TRBV9 with TRBJ2-3; 7 bases line up with TRBD2. The CDR3 is 14 amino acids. Germline V gene sequence: CDR1 SGDLS, CDR2 YYNGEE. V was pared by 4 bases and J by 2 bases, with 4 bases of the junction left unmatched.

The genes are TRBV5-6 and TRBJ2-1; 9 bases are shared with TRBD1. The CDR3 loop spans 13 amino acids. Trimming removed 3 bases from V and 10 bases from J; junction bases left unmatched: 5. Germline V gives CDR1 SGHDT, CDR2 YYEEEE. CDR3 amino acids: CASSWGTGREQFF. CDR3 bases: TGTGCCAGCAGCTGGGGGACAGGGAGGGAGCAGTTCTTC.

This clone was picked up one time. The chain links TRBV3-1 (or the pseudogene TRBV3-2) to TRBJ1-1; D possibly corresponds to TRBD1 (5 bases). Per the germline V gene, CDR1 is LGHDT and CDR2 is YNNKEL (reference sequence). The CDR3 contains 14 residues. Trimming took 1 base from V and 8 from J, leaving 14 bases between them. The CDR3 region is CASSQGVTGGEAFF. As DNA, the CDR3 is TGTGCCAGCAGCCAAGGCGTTACAGGCGGAGAAGCTTTCTTT.

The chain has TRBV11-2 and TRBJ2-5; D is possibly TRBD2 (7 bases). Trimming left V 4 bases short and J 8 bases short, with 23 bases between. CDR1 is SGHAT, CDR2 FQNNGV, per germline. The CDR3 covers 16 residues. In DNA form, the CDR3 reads TGTGCCAGCAGCTCCCCCCGTGGCGGGGGCTTCCTCACCCAGTACTTC. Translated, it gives CASSSPRGGGFLTQYF.

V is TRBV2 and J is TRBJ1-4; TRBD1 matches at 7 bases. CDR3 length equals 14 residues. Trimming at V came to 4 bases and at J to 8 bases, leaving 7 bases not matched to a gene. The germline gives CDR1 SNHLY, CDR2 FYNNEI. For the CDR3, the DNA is TGTGCCAGCAGTGTTGAGGGGGCAGGGGAAAAACTGTTTTTT. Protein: CASSVEGAGEKLFF.

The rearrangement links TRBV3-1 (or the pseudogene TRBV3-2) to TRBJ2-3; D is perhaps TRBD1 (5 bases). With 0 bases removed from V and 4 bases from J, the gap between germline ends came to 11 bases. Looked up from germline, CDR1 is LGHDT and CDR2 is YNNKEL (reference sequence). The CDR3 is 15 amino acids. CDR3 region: CASSQDRQYSDTQYF. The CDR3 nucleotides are TGTGCCAGCAGCCAAGATCGACAGTACTCAGATACGCAGTATTTT.

This CDR3 reads CASSVGGVAQETQYF. CDR3 coding DNA: TGTGCCAGCAGCGTAGGGGGGGTGGCACAAGAGACCCAGTACTTC. This chain joins TRBV9 and TRBJ2-5, with a tentative D call TRBD2 (6 bases). The CDR3 spans 15 residues. The V and J ends lost 0 bases and 2 bases respectively, with 11 bases between them. Germline CDR1 reads SGDLS; CDR2 reads YYNGEE.

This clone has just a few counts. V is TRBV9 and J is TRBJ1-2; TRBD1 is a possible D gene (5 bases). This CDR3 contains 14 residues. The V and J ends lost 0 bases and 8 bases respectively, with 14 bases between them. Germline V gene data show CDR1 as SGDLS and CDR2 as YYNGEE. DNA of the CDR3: TGTGCCAGCAGCGTAGTGAAGGGGCGTGAAGGCTACACCTTC. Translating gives CASSVVKGREGYTF.

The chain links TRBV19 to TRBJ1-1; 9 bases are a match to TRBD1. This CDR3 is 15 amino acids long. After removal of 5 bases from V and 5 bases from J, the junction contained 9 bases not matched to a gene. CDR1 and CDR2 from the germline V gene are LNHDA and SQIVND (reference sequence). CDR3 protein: CASSARDRAKTEAFF. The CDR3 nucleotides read TGTGCCAGTAGTGCCCGGGACAGGGCAAAGACTGAAGCTTTCTTT.

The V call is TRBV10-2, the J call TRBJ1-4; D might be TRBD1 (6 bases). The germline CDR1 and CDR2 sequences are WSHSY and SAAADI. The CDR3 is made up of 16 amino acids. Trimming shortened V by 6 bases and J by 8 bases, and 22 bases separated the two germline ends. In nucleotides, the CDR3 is TGCGCCAGCAGGGCGTCGGGGGGCAGGGGAGGAGAAAAACTGTTTTTT. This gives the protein CASRASGGRGGEKLFF.

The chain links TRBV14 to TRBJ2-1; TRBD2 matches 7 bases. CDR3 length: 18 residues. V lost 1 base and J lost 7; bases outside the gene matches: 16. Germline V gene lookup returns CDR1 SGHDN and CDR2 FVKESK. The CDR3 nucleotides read TGTGCCAGCAGCCAAGTCCCTCCGTGGGGCGGGGGTAGGAATGAGCAGTTCTTC. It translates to CASSQVPPWGGGRNEQFF.